The rows below give T cell receptor beta chains drawn from one sample of a study of identical twins. A single record per CDR3 protein comes from TCRdb applying MiXCR to the 5' RACE reads. The sample shows 350,000 or so distinct CDR3 sequences, roughly 9% of them seen only once. Input material: naive T cells sorted from blood. Receptors were obtained from a woman in her 50s in good health. Each CDR3 is given with its conserved first and last residue. D genes are given only for firm matches. Size tells how often a clone was seen (once, few, many) or the class of an expanded clone, and some rows leave it out.

d_call: TRBD1; v_call: TRBV20-1; j_call: TRBJ1-5; clone_size: -; cdr3_aa: CSAWDRGGGQPQHF; cdr3_nt: TGCAGTGCCTGGGACAGGGGAGGTGGTCAGCCCCAGCATTTT
d_call: -; v_call: TRBV4-1; j_call: TRBJ2-5; clone_size: many; cdr3_aa: CASSQNPPSEETQYF; cdr3_nt: TGCGCCAGCAGCCAAAATCCGCCTAGCGAAGAGACCCAGTACTTC
d_call: -; v_call: TRBV6-2/TRBV6-3; j_call: TRBJ2-1; clone_size: -; cdr3_aa: CASRPHDNEQFF; cdr3_nt: TGTGCCAGCAGACCCCACGACAATGAGCAGTTCTTC
d_call: TRBD1; v_call: TRBV20-1; j_call: TRBJ1-2; clone_size: many; cdr3_aa: CSAATGRGLGYTF; cdr3_nt: TGCAGTGCCGCGACAGGGAGAGGGTTGGGCTACACCTTC
d_call: -; v_call: TRBV20-1; j_call: TRBJ1-2; clone_size: -; cdr3_aa: CSARRDSGYTF; cdr3_nt: TGCAGTGCTAGAAGGGATTCTGGCTACACCTTC
d_call: -; v_call: TRBV11-2; j_call: TRBJ2-2; clone_size: many; cdr3_aa: CASSEYPGTPTGELFF; cdr3_nt: TGTGCCAGCAGCGAATACCCCGGGACCCCAACCGGGGAGCTGTTTTTT
d_call: -; v_call: TRBV5-1; j_call: TRBJ1-1; clone_size: -; cdr3_aa: CASSLEGVGSTEAFF; cdr3_nt: TGCGCCAGCAGCTTGGAAGGGGTTGGATCCACTGAAGCTTTCTTT
d_call: -; v_call: TRBV12-3/TRBV12-4; j_call: TRBJ1-1; clone_size: -; cdr3_aa: CASSFGSLAFF; cdr3_nt: TGTGCCAGCAGTTTCGGGTCTTTAGCTTTCTTT
d_call: -; v_call: TRBV5-1; j_call: TRBJ1-1; clone_size: few; cdr3_aa: CASSGGTTTEAFF; cdr3_nt: TGCGCCAGCAGCGGGGGGACAACCACTGAAGCTTTCTTT
d_call: -; v_call: TRBV19; j_call: TRBJ2-1; clone_size: few; cdr3_aa: CASSPLNGQTPNEQFF; cdr3_nt: TGTGCCAGTAGTCCCCTGAACGGACAGACCCCCAATGAGCAGTTCTTC
d_call: TRBD2; v_call: TRBV7-2; j_call: TRBJ2-1; clone_size: -; cdr3_aa: CASSWLAGGYNEQFF; cdr3_nt: TGTGCCAGCAGCTGGCTAGCGGGAGGGTACAATGAGCAGTTCTTC
d_call: TRBD1; v_call: TRBV19; j_call: TRBJ1-1; clone_size: -; cdr3_aa: CASSTDRATEAFF; cdr3_nt: TGTGCCAGTAGTACAGACAGGGCCACTGAAGCTTTCTTT
d_call: TRBD1; v_call: TRBV20-1; j_call: TRBJ2-7; clone_size: -; cdr3_aa: CSAEPGQGYEQYF; cdr3_nt: TGCAGTGCTGAACCGGGACAGGGCTACGAGCAGTACTTC
d_call: -; v_call: TRBV27; j_call: TRBJ2-7; clone_size: many; cdr3_aa: CASSPWKPTIAFSYEQYF; cdr3_nt: TGTGCCAGCAGTCCGTGGAAGCCGACGATAGCCTTTTCCTACGAGCAGTACTTC
d_call: TRBD1; v_call: TRBV2; j_call: TRBJ2-3; clone_size: -; cdr3_aa: CASTDALPGQGKDTQYF; cdr3_nt: TGTGCCAGCACCGACGCCCTCCCGGGACAGGGAAAAGATACGCAGTATTTT
d_call: TRBD2; v_call: TRBV7-9; j_call: TRBJ2-3; clone_size: few; cdr3_aa: CASSPGRSLAGGPDTQYF; cdr3_nt: TGTGCCAGCAGTCCAGGGCGCAGCCTAGCGGGAGGACCAGATACGCAGTATTTT
d_call: -; v_call: TRBV12-3/TRBV12-4; j_call: TRBJ2-5; clone_size: -; cdr3_aa: CASRRTGAGETLYF; cdr3_nt: TGTGCCAGCAGGCGAACAGGGGCGGGAGAGACCCTGTACTTC